This T cell receptor beta chain originates from a study of T cell responses to AZD1222 COVID-19 vaccine. Study results and caveats: Scientists sampled the repertoires only once the peak T cell response had passed.

There are 16 residues in the CDR3. The germline V and J ends were trimmed by 5 bases and 0 bases, with 14 bases remaining between them. Germline CDR1 and CDR2: MDHEN and SYDVKM. As for this clone: Its target is not known.

Only in-frame clones appear in the TCRdb table, and some are missing; sequencing was by immunoSEQ multiplex PCR. The table records around 180,000 clones, about 86% of them present only once. The sample in question was peripheral blood, obtained on day 0 of AZD1222 vaccination. The TCR sequence derives from an adult in good health. This chain joins TRBV28 and TRBJ1-5; the D gene is possibly TRBD1 (6 bases). CDR3 coding DNA: TGTGCCAGCAGTCCCGGACAGTTTTATAGCAATCAGCCCCAGCATTTT. Protein sequence: CASSPGQFYSNQPQHF. Combining the CDR3 with reference TRBV28 and TRBJ1-5 gives the whole variable domain DVKVTQSSRYLVKRTGEKVFLECVQDMDHENMFWYRQDPGLGLRLIYFSYDVKMKEKGDIPEGYSVSREKKERFSLILESASTNQTSMYLCASSPGQFYSNQPQHFGDGTRLSIL.